These T cell receptor beta chains were read from a single sample in a study of radiotherapy plus CTLA-4 blockade in lung cancer. Method: immunoSEQ multiplex PCR; TCRdb's copy keeps in-frame clones and lacks some. The sample carries over 50,000 clones, 65% to 80% recorded once. Here the sequenced sample was peripheral blood, taken from a patient treated with radiotherapy plus ipilimumab. These receptors originate from a human donor with non-small cell lung cancer who had a partial response to radiotherapy plus ipilimumab. Both conserved end residues are part of each CDR3. The order of the fields is clone size, J gene, V gene, D gene, CDR3 protein, CDR3 DNA. The D gene is left open where the match is weak. Size is omitted from some rows. Given values are once, few, many or a class for expanded clones.

abundance: .; j_gene: TRBJ1-1; v_gene: TRBV10-2; d_gene: .; CDR3aa: CASSEGAGADTEAFF; CDR3nt: TGCGCCAGCAGTGAGGGTGCGGGGGCAGACACTGAAGCTTTCTTT
abundance: .; j_gene: TRBJ2-1; v_gene: TRBV28; d_gene: TRBD2; CDR3aa: CASSSGTSGGLSYNEQFF; CDR3nt: TGTGCCAGCAGTTCCGGGACTAGCGGGGGCCTCTCCTACAATGAGCAGTTCTTC
abundance: .; j_gene: TRBJ1-2; v_gene: TRBV19; d_gene: TRBD1; CDR3aa: CASSIDRGHHNYGYTF; CDR3nt: TGTGCCAGTAGTATAGATAGGGGGCACCACAACTATGGCTACACCTTC
abundance: .; j_gene: TRBJ2-3; v_gene: TRBV10-2; d_gene: .; CDR3aa: CASSPRLGGRADTQYF; CDR3nt: TGCGCCAGCAGTCCCCGTTTAGGGGGTAGGGCAGATACGCAGTATTTT
abundance: .; j_gene: TRBJ2-5; v_gene: TRBV4-3; d_gene: .; CDR3aa: CASSQDSLRETQYF; CDR3nt: TGCGCCAGCAGCCAAGATTCACTACGGGAGACCCAGTACTTC
abundance: few; j_gene: TRBJ2-1; v_gene: TRBV7-2; d_gene: .; CDR3aa: CASSSTGTSLGGQFF; CDR3nt: TGTGCCAGCAGCTCCACCGGGACATCCCTAGGGGGGCAGTTCTTC
abundance: .; j_gene: TRBJ2-5; v_gene: TRBV7-2; d_gene: TRBD1; CDR3aa: CASSLGTEETQYF; CDR3nt: TGTGCCAGCAGCTTGGGGACAGAAGAGACCCAGTACTTC
abundance: .; j_gene: TRBJ1-1; v_gene: TRBV5-1; d_gene: .; CDR3aa: CASSLVASVNTEAFF; CDR3nt: TGCGCCAGCAGCTTGGTAGCGTCAGTGAACACTGAAGCTTTCTTT
abundance: few; j_gene: TRBJ1-1; v_gene: TRBV7-2; d_gene: .; CDR3aa: CASSLANGNTEAFF; CDR3nt: TGTGCCAGCAGCTTAGCGAACGGGAACACTGAAGCTTTCTTT
abundance: .; j_gene: TRBJ1-6; v_gene: TRBV5-1; d_gene: .; CDR3aa: CASRDSRNSPLHF; CDR3nt: TGCGCCAGCAGGGACAGTCGGAATTCACCCCTCCACTTT
abundance: .; j_gene: TRBJ1-2; v_gene: TRBV7-9; d_gene: TRBD1; CDR3aa: CASSSRQGSGYTF; CDR3nt: TGTGCCAGCAGTTCCCGACAGGGTTCGGGCTACACCTTC
abundance: .; j_gene: TRBJ2-5; v_gene: TRBV5-1; d_gene: TRBD1; CDR3aa: CASSFRTGDAETQYF; CDR3nt: TGCGCCAGCAGCTTCAGGACAGGGGATGCGGAGACCCAGTACTTC
abundance: .; j_gene: TRBJ1-1; v_gene: TRBV9; d_gene: TRBD1; CDR3aa: CASSPQGDEAFF; CDR3nt: TGTGCCAGCAGCCCCCAGGGGGACGAAGCTTTCTTT
abundance: .; j_gene: TRBJ1-5; v_gene: TRBV19; d_gene: TRBD1; CDR3aa: CASSISTGVQPQHF; CDR3nt: TGTGCCAGTAGTATTTCTACAGGGGTTCAGCCCCAGCATTTT
abundance: once; j_gene: TRBJ2-1; v_gene: TRBV5-1; d_gene: .; CDR3aa: CASSFGGASSYNEQFF; CDR3nt: TGCGCCAGCAGCTTTGGCGGGGCGAGCTCCTACAATGAGCAGTTCTTC
abundance: .; j_gene: TRBJ2-1; v_gene: TRBV2; d_gene: .; CDR3aa: CASSEQGSYNEQFF; CDR3nt: TGTGCCAGCAGTGAACAGGGATCCTACAATGAGCAGTTCTTC
abundance: .; j_gene: TRBJ2-2; v_gene: TRBV5-1; d_gene: .; CDR3aa: CASSSSLASTGELFF; CDR3nt: TGCGCCAGCAGCAGTTCCCTAGCGAGCACCGGGGAGCTGTTTTTT
abundance: .; j_gene: TRBJ2-1; v_gene: TRBV13; d_gene: TRBD2; CDR3aa: CASSQGVAGGYNEQFF; CDR3nt: TGTGCCAGCAGCCAGGGAGTAGCGGGGGGGTACAATGAGCAGTTCTTC
abundance: .; j_gene: TRBJ1-5; v_gene: TRBV19; d_gene: TRBD1; CDR3aa: CASSTDRVRNQPQHF; CDR3nt: TGTGCCAGTAGTACGGACAGGGTACGAAATCAGCCCCAGCATTTT
abundance: .; j_gene: TRBJ2-1; v_gene: TRBV7-6; d_gene: .; CDR3aa: CASSLSRSEQFF; CDR3nt: TGTGCCAGCAGCTTAAGCAGGTCTGAGCAGTTCTTC
abundance: .; j_gene: TRBJ2-2; v_gene: TRBV7-6; d_gene: .; CDR3aa: CASSLSEFGAGELFF; CDR3nt: TGTGCCAGCAGCTTAAGCGAGTTCGGGGCCGGGGAGCTGTTTTTT
abundance: .; j_gene: TRBJ2-7; v_gene: TRBV7-9; d_gene: TRBD1; CDR3aa: CASSQGTGVEQYF; CDR3nt: TGTGCCAGCAGCCAAGGGACAGGGGTCGAGCAGTACTTC
abundance: .; j_gene: TRBJ1-1; v_gene: TRBV7-9; d_gene: TRBD1; CDR3aa: CASSADRGGVAFF; CDR3nt: TGTGCCAGCAGCGCGGACAGGGGAGGGGTGGCTTTCTTT
abundance: .; j_gene: TRBJ2-7; v_gene: TRBV6-6; d_gene: TRBD1; CDR3aa: CASSAPRDRGPYEQYF; CDR3nt: TGTGCCAGCTCAGCCCCTCGGGACAGGGGGCCCTACGAGCAGTACTTC
abundance: .; j_gene: TRBJ2-2; v_gene: TRBV9; d_gene: TRBD1; CDR3aa: CASSGGQGANTGELFF; CDR3nt: TGTGCCAGCAGCGGGGGACAGGGGGCGAACACCGGGGAGCTGTTTTTT
abundance: .; j_gene: TRBJ2-7; v_gene: TRBV19; d_gene: .; CDR3aa: CASSIGTVSYEQYF; CDR3nt: TGTGCCAGTAGTATAGGTACAGTCTCCTACGAGCAGTACTTC
abundance: .; j_gene: TRBJ1-3; v_gene: TRBV15; d_gene: .; CDR3aa: CATSRDPGAGNTIYF; CDR3nt: TGTGCCACCAGCAGAGATCCGGGGGCTGGAAACACCATATATTTT
abundance: few; j_gene: TRBJ2-5; v_gene: TRBV6-5; d_gene: TRBD1; CDR3aa: CASGQEDETQYF; CDR3nt: TGTGCCAGCGGACAGGAGGATGAGACCCAGTACTTC
abundance: .; j_gene: TRBJ1-1; v_gene: TRBV5-6; d_gene: .; CDR3aa: CASSLLPELTEAFF; CDR3nt: TGTGCCAGCAGCTTGCTCCCGGAGCTCACTGAAGCTTTCTTT
abundance: .; j_gene: TRBJ2-7; v_gene: TRBV7-8; d_gene: TRBD1; CDR3aa: CASSLAAGQGIYEQYF; CDR3nt: TGTGCCAGCAGCTTAGCAGCCGGACAGGGGATCTACGAGCAGTACTTC
abundance: .; j_gene: TRBJ2-7; v_gene: TRBV11-2; d_gene: .; CDR3aa: CASSLGQSYEQYF; CDR3nt: TGTGCCAGCAGCTTAGGGCAGTCCTACGAGCAGTACTTC
abundance: .; j_gene: TRBJ1-2; v_gene: TRBV6-6; d_gene: .; CDR3aa: CASSSPGGGNYGYTF; CDR3nt: TGTGCCAGCTCCTCCCCGGGGGGGGGCAACTATGGCTACACCTTC
abundance: .; j_gene: TRBJ2-1; v_gene: TRBV4-2; d_gene: TRBD1; CDR3aa: CASSQEEGQGWDEQFF; CDR3nt: TGTGCCAGCAGCCAAGAAGAGGGACAGGGATGGGATGAGCAGTTCTTC
abundance: .; j_gene: TRBJ2-3; v_gene: TRBV4-3; d_gene: .; CDR3aa: CASSQDSTGGADTQYF; CDR3nt: TGCGCCAGCAGCCAAGACTCGACAGGAGGTGCAGATACGCAGTATTTT
abundance: .; j_gene: TRBJ1-1; v_gene: TRBV7-3; d_gene: .; CDR3aa: CASSSQGSEAFF; CDR3nt: TGTGCCAGCAGCTCACAGGGTTCTGAAGCTTTCTTT
abundance: once; j_gene: TRBJ2-2; v_gene: TRBV27; d_gene: TRBD1; CDR3aa: CASSEFRGTNTGELFF; CDR3nt: TGTGCCAGCAGTGAGTTCAGGGGGACGAACACCGGGGAGCTGTTTTTT
abundance: few; j_gene: TRBJ1-2; v_gene: TRBV4-1; d_gene: .; CDR3aa: CASSQDRAGAQDYGYTF; CDR3nt: TGCGCCAGCAGCCAAGATAGGGCAGGGGCTCAGGACTATGGCTACACCTTC
abundance: .; j_gene: TRBJ2-5; v_gene: TRBV4-1; d_gene: TRBD2; CDR3aa: CASSQETSGETQYF; CDR3nt: TGCGCCAGCAGCCAAGAGACTAGCGGGGAGACCCAGTACTTC
abundance: .; j_gene: TRBJ1-4; v_gene: TRBV2; d_gene: .; CDR3aa: CASSGEGRSATNEKLFF; CDR3nt: TGTGCCAGCAGTGGAGAAGGGAGGTCTGCAACTAATGAAAAACTGTTTTTT
abundance: .; j_gene: TRBJ1-6; v_gene: TRBV7-9; d_gene: .; CDR3aa: CASSLPDSPLHF; CDR3nt: TGTGCCAGCAGCTTACCCGATTCACCCCTCCACTTT
abundance: .; j_gene: TRBJ1-5; v_gene: TRBV28; d_gene: .; CDR3aa: CASTLTGGSQPQHF; CDR3nt: TGTGCCAGCACCCTCACGGGGGGGTCTCAGCCCCAGCATTTT
abundance: once; j_gene: TRBJ2-3; v_gene: TRBV27; d_gene: .; CDR3aa: CASKEEDTQYF; CDR3nt: TGTGCCAGCAAAGAAGAGGATACGCAGTATTTT
abundance: few; j_gene: TRBJ1-2; v_gene: TRBV19; d_gene: TRBD1; CDR3aa: CASRDRGNNYGYTF; CDR3nt: TGTGCCAGTAGGGACAGGGGGAATAACTATGGCTACACCTTC
abundance: .; j_gene: TRBJ1-1; v_gene: TRBV6-1; d_gene: TRBD1; CDR3aa: CASRIGYTGDTEAFF; CDR3nt: TGTGCCAGCCGGATAGGGTATACAGGGGACACTGAAGCTTTCTTT
abundance: .; j_gene: TRBJ2-4; v_gene: TRBV19; d_gene: TRBD2; CDR3aa: CASSTGGAKNIQYF; CDR3nt: TGTGCCAGTAGTACCGGGGGGGCCAAAAACATTCAGTACTTC
abundance: .; j_gene: TRBJ1-2; v_gene: TRBV6-5; d_gene: TRBD1; CDR3aa: CASSYLTGGGYGYTF; CDR3nt: TGTGCCAGCAGTTATCTCACAGGGGGCGGCTATGGCTACACCTTC
abundance: .; j_gene: TRBJ2-7; v_gene: TRBV7-2; d_gene: TRBD1; CDR3aa: CASSPGTGGYEQYF; CDR3nt: TGTGCCAGCAGCCCCGGGACAGGGGGCTACGAGCAGTACTTC
abundance: .; j_gene: TRBJ1-6; v_gene: TRBV10-2; d_gene: .; CDR3aa: CASSQSGVYTPLHF; CDR3nt: TGCGCCAGCAGTCAATCAGGGGTATATACACCCCTCCACTTT
abundance: few; j_gene: TRBJ2-3; v_gene: TRBV30; d_gene: .; CDR3aa: CAWSAVGSGPQYF; CDR3nt: TGTGCCTGGAGTGCGGTGGGTAGCGGTCCTCAGTATTTT
abundance: .; j_gene: TRBJ2-1; v_gene: TRBV2; d_gene: TRBD1; CDR3aa: CASSYRGEQFF; CDR3nt: TGTGCCAGCAGCTACAGGGGTGAGCAGTTCTTC
abundance: .; j_gene: TRBJ2-3; v_gene: TRBV27; d_gene: .; CDR3aa: CASSFSRPDTQYF; CDR3nt: TGTGCCAGCAGTTTTTCTAGACCAGATACGCAGTATTTT
abundance: .; j_gene: TRBJ2-5; v_gene: TRBV2; d_gene: .; CDR3aa: CASSAVETQYF; CDR3nt: TGTGCCAGCAGTGCTGTCGAGACCCAGTACTTC
abundance: few; j_gene: TRBJ2-1; v_gene: TRBV5-1; d_gene: TRBD2; CDR3aa: CASSLAGTYYNEQFF; CDR3nt: TGCGCCAGCAGCTTAGCGGGGACGTACTACAATGAGCAGTTCTTC
abundance: .; j_gene: TRBJ2-1; v_gene: TRBV5-6; d_gene: TRBD1; CDR3aa: CASSLRDRVSYNEQFF; CDR3nt: TGTGCCAGCAGCCTCCGGGACAGGGTTTCCTACAATGAGCAGTTCTTC
abundance: .; j_gene: TRBJ2-2; v_gene: TRBV27; d_gene: .; CDR3aa: CASSFNSYTGELFF; CDR3nt: TGTGCCAGCAGTTTCAACTCATACACCGGGGAGCTGTTTTTT
abundance: .; j_gene: TRBJ1-1; v_gene: TRBV7-2; d_gene: .; CDR3aa: CASSLGGAEAFF; CDR3nt: TGTGCCAGCAGCTTAGGGGGGGCTGAAGCTTTCTTT
abundance: .; j_gene: TRBJ1-5; v_gene: TRBV4-2; d_gene: .; CDR3aa: CASSQAQGDGPQHF; CDR3nt: TGTGCCAGCAGCCAAGCACAGGGTGACGGGCCCCAGCATTTT
abundance: few; j_gene: TRBJ2-7; v_gene: TRBV5-6; d_gene: TRBD1; CDR3aa: CASSGTGTGVPYEQYF; CDR3nt: TGTGCCAGCAGCGGAACCGGGACAGGGGTTCCCTACGAGCAGTACTTC
abundance: .; j_gene: TRBJ1-2; v_gene: TRBV30; d_gene: .; CDR3aa: CAWSRGSYGYTF; CDR3nt: TGTGCCTGGAGTAGGGGATCGTATGGCTACACCTTC